These T cell receptor beta chains were read from a single sample in a study of T-cell reconstitution after alpha-beta-depleted transplantation in children. Via MiXCR, TCRdb re-called the PCR reads, giving one row per CDR3 protein. The table has 300,000 to 400,000 distinct CDR3 sequences, roughly 14% seen once. The specimen was PBMCs, collected from the stem cell graft. These receptors came from a human donor who donated a stem cell graft to a child with Fanconi anemia. Each CDR3 is given with its conserved first and last residue. The D gene is left open where the match is weak. Expanded clones get a size class; other rows say once, few or many, or leave the size out.

j_call,d_call,v_call,clone_size,cdr3_length,cdr3_nt,cdr3_aa
TRBJ2-2,.,TRBV29-1,.,12,TGCAGCGTTGGGGCAGCGGGCCGGGAGCTGTTTTTT,CSVGAAGRELFF
TRBJ2-3,.,TRBV20-1,many,16,TGCAGTGCTAGCGCCCGTCTGCGGGGGCTCACAGATACGCAGTATTTT,CSASARLRGLTDTQYF
TRBJ1-4,.,TRBV7-9,.,14,TGTGCCAGCAGCTCGGACGGACCAAATGAAAAACTGTTTTTT,CASSSDGPNEKLFF
TRBJ2-5,.,TRBV6-2/TRBV6-3,.,17,TGTGCCAGCAGTTACTACCCCGAGAGGGGGGTCCAAGAGACCCAGTACTTC,CASSYYPERGVQETQYF
TRBJ2-1,.,TRBV20-1,.,12,TGCAGTGCTAGAAATCCTCAGAGGGAGCAGTTCTTC,CSARNPQREQFF
TRBJ2-1,TRBD2,TRBV20-1,few,18,TGCAGTGCGGTTCCTAGCGGGGTTTCGGCAGGCACCTACAATGAGCAGTTCTTC,CSAVPSGVSAGTYNEQFF
TRBJ1-2,.,TRBV12-3/TRBV12-4,.,15,TGTGCCAGCAGTCTGTCTCGGGACTCCCCCTATGGCTACACCTTC,CASSLSRDSPYGYTF
TRBJ2-5,.,TRBV5-1,once,12,TGCGCCAGCAGCTCCTTTAGGGAGACCCAGTACTTC,CASSSFRETQYF
TRBJ2-3,.,TRBV2,.,14,TGTGCCAGCAACCACCTTAGCAGCACAGGTACGCAGTATTTT,CASNHLSSTGTQYF
TRBJ2-1,.,TRBV12-3/TRBV12-4,many,12,TGTGCCAGCAGTTTAGGGGGGAGTGAGCAGTTCTTC,CASSLGGSEQFF
TRBJ2-7,.,TRBV4-2,many,18,TGTGCCAGCAGCCAAACAGGCTCTTATGGGACGGGGGCCTACGAGCAGTACTTC,CASSQTGSYGTGAYEQYF
TRBJ1-5,.,TRBV20-1,.,14,TGCAGTGCTGGAACCCCTGGGGCGAATCAGCCCCAGCATTTT,CSAGTPGANQPQHF
TRBJ2-3,.,TRBV12-5,few,14,TGTGCTAGTGCCCGCCAGGGATGGGGCGATACGCAGTATTTT,CASARQGWGDTQYF
TRBJ1-5,.,TRBV18,few,16,TGTGCCAGCTCACTTGGGCCGGGAATAAGCAATCAGCCCCAGCATTTT,CASSLGPGISNQPQHF
TRBJ1-2,.,TRBV2,.,12,TGTGCCAGCCAAGGCCAGCCCTATGGCTACACCTTC,CASQGQPYGYTF
TRBJ2-1,.,TRBV30,.,14,TGTGCCTGGAGTACGGGAAACTCCGGCGGTGAGCAGTTCTTC,CAWSTGNSGGEQFF